This TCR beta chain was documented in a study of T cell changes during pregnancy in multiple sclerosis. Generated by immunoSEQ multiplex PCR, the TCRdb table keeps only in-frame clones and is missing some. The table shows tens of thousands of clones, with 90% occurring only once. CDR1 is PRHDT, CDR2 FYEKMQ, per germline (reference sequence). V was cut by 2 bases and J by 5 bases, with 16 bases left in between. The CDR3 consists of 16 residues. The rearrangement joins TRBV13 to TRBJ2-1; D might be TRBD2 (6 bases). The sample here was peripheral blood, taken in the first trimester of pregnancy. The TCR sequence derives from a female donor in good health, enrolled as a control in a pregnancy study. In DNA, the CDR3 is TGTGCCAGCAGCTTATCGTGGGGGGATGGGCACAATGAGCAGTTCTTC. Amino acids: CASSLSWGDGHNEQFF.